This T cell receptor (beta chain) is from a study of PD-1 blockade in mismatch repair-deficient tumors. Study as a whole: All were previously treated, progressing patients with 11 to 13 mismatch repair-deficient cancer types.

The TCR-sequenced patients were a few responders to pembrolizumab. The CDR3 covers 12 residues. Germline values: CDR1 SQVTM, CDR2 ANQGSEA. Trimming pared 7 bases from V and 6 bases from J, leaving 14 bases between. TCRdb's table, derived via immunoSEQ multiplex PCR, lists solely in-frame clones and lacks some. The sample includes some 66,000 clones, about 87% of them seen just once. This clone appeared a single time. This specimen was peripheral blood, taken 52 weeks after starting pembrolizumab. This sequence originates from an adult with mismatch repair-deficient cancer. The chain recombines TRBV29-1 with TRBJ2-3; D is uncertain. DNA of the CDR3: TGCAGCGCCTTCATAGCCCCGGATACGCAGTATTTT. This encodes CSAFIAPDTQYF.